The 25 T cell receptor beta chains reported below all come from one sample, sequenced in a study of CD8 T cells in Susac syndrome. Random-hexamer reverse transcription was applied to roughly 0.5 to 1 ug RNA. TCRdb independently ran MiXCR on the immunoSEQ multiplex PCR reads; one entry per CDR3 protein. The sample lists 150,000 to 200,000 distinct CDR3 sequences; around 94% were seen once. The sequenced sample consisted of CD4+ T cells from PBMCs. All receptors derive from a human donor in good health.

This rearrangement joins TRBV20-1 to TRBJ2-7, with 7 bases matching TRBD1. Germline V gene lookup returns CDR1 DFQATT and CDR2 SNEGSKA (reference sequence). The CDR3 spans 11 residues. V shed 7 bases, J shed 6 bases, and the junction held 6 bases outside the gene matches. CDR3 loop: CSVQGVSEQYF. The DNA of the CDR3 is TGCAGTGTGCAGGGGGTCAGCGAGCAGTACTTC.

The V call is TRBV5-1, the J call TRBJ2-3; 8 bases line up with TRBD2. The trim removed 4 bases at V and 6 bases at J, leaving 10 bases unmatched. CDR3 size: 15 residues. Germline-derived CDR1 and CDR2 are SGHRS and YFSETQ. The DNA for the CDR3 is TGCGCCAGCAGCCAAAATTCGGGGGGGCCCGATACGCAGTATTTT. The encoded protein is CASSQNSGGPDTQYF.

The V call is TRBV29-1, the J call TRBJ1-5; D might be TRBD1 (5 bases). This CDR3 contains 13 residues. V lost 4 bases to trimming and J lost 6 bases, with 13 bases between them. Germline V gene sequence: CDR1 SQVTM, CDR2 ANQGSEA. In DNA form, the CDR3 reads TGCAGCGTTGTTCTCAGGGTAGGTCAGCCCCAGCATTTT. Translation gives CSVVLRVGQPQHF.

The rearrangement joins TRBV4-3 to TRBJ2-1, with TRBD2 identical over 7 bases. This CDR3 contains 15 residues. Germline V gene sequence: CDR1 LGHNA, CDR2 YSLEER. After removal of 8 bases from V and 4 bases from J, the junction contained 11 bases not matched to a gene. CDR3 coding DNA: TGCGCCAGCTGGACTGGGGGGGGAGAATACAATGAGCAGTTCTTC. This codes for CASWTGGGEYNEQFF.

This chain joins TRBV21-1 and TRBJ2-3. TRBV21-1 is annotated as a pseudogene. The CDR3 is made up of 11 amino acids. CDR3 protein: CARSTTDTQYF. The CDR3 bases are TGTGCCAGATCCACCACAGATACGCAGTATTTT.

The chain employs TRBV12-3 or TRBV12-4 and TRBJ1-6; D gene unclear. V lost 2 bases, J lost 10 bases, and 6 bases lay in between. This CDR3 spans 12 amino acids. The CDR3: CASSLPGSPLHF. The CDR3 DNA is TGTGCCAGCAGTTTACCGGGATCACCCCTCCACTTT.

The V call is TRBV20-1, the J call TRBJ1-3; D might be TRBD1 (5 bases). The CDR3 runs to 16 residues. V lost 3 bases and J lost 0, with 15 bases in between. Germline values: CDR1 DFQATT, CDR2 SNEGSKA (reference sequence). The CDR3 is CSASPRGTPSGNTIYF. CDR3 sequence (DNA): TGCAGTGCTAGCCCTAGAGGGACTCCCTCTGGAAACACCATATATTTT.

This clonotype was counted once. The chain recombines TRBV7-8 with TRBJ2-7; tentatively, D is TRBD2 (6 bases). The V gene's germline CDR1 is SGHVS and CDR2 FQNEAQ. This CDR3 contains 16 residues. V lost 2 bases and J 0 bases, leaving 14 bases between the germline ends. CDR3 bases: TGTGCCAGCAGCTTAATAGAGGCGGGGATCTCCTACGAGCAGTACTTC. This encodes CASSLIEAGISYEQYF.

CDR3 region: CASSISINEQFF. The CDR3 DNA reads TGTGCCAGCAGCATTTCTATCAATGAGCAGTTCTTC. The chain employs TRBV9 and TRBJ2-1, with D hard to call. Per the germline V gene, CDR1 is SGDLS and CDR2 is YYNGEE. V lost 4 bases and J 6 bases, leaving 8 bases between the germline ends. The CDR3 has 12 amino acids.

In DNA form, the CDR3 reads TGCGCCAGCAGTCAATCGGACAGGGGGGATCAGCCCCAGCATTTT. Translated: CASSQSDRGDQPQHF. The chain couples TRBV23-1 to TRBJ1-5; 10 nucleotides agree with TRBD1. TRBV23-1 falls under the ORF class, with uncertain function. The V and J ends lost 0 bases and 5 bases, in that order; junction bases with no gene match: 1. The CDR3 has 15 amino acids.

V usage is TRBV30 and J usage is TRBJ1-3; 7 bases are a match to TRBD1. The germline V gene encodes CDR1 GTSNPN and CDR2 SVGIG (reference sequence). V trimming: 3 bases; J trimming: 0 bases; junction bases outside the gene matches: 2. CDR3 length equals 14 residues. The CDR3 reads CAWRGQISGNTIYF. DNA of the CDR3: TGTGCCTGGAGGGGACAGATCTCTGGAAACACCATATATTTT.

The chain joins TRBV20-1 to TRBJ2-7; tentative D call: TRBD2 (5 bases). CDR1 and CDR2 from the germline V gene are DFQATT and SNEGSKA (reference sequence). V was trimmed by 3 bases and J by 4 bases, leaving 13 bases between them. CDR3 length: 13 amino acids. As DNA, the CDR3 is TGCAGTGCTAGTACCGGTAGAGGGTACGAGCAGTACTTC. Its protein is CSASTGRGYEQYF.

The rearrangement joins TRBV18 to TRBJ2-5; D unresolved. Trimming shortened V by 0 bases and J by 4 bases, and 3 bases separated the two germline ends. The CDR3 sequence is 12 residues long. Per the germline V gene, CDR1 is KGHSH and CDR2 is LQKENI. CDR3 loop: CASSPPVETQYF. CDR3 coding DNA: TGTGCCAGCTCACCACCGGTAGAGACCCAGTACTTC.

The V and J genes are TRBV15 and TRBJ1-3; the D is unclear. Per germline, CDR1 LNHNV and CDR2 YYDKDF (reference sequence). The CDR3 contains 16 residues. Trimming pared 1 base from V and 4 bases from J, leaving 14 bases between. DNA for the CDR3: TGTGCCACCAGCAGAGGTCCACCCTTCCAAGGAAACACCATATATTTT. Translation: CATSRGPPFQGNTIYF.

This clonotype appeared once. The J gene is TRBJ2-5, the V gene TRBV20-1; 9 nucleotides line up with TRBD2. J gave up 4 bases and V 2 bases, and 8 bases lay outside the gene matches. This CDR3 region has 15 residues. CDR1 and CDR2 from the germline V gene are DFQATT and SNEGSKA (reference sequence). The CDR3: CSARNTPTSGETQYF. The CDR3 coding sequence is TGCAGTGCTAGAAACACCCCGACTAGCGGAGAGACCCAGTACTTC.

This sequence joins TRBV29-1 and TRBJ2-1; maybe TRBD1 (6 bases). There are 16 residues in the CDR3. V lost 1 base to trimming and J lost 0 bases, with 13 bases between them. The germline V gene encodes CDR1 SQVTM and CDR2 ANQGSEA. The CDR3 sequence is CSVEGGPRGSYNEQFF. Written as DNA, the CDR3 is TGCAGCGTTGAAGGGGGGCCCCGGGGCTCCTACAATGAGCAGTTCTTC.

V gene TRBV15 combines with J gene TRBJ2-1, with D possibly being TRBD2 (5 bases). The V and J ends lost 5 bases and 7 bases respectively, with 21 bases between them. CDR3 length: 16 amino acids. The germline gives CDR1 LNHNV, CDR2 YYDKDF (reference sequence). Here the CDR3 DNA reads TGTGCCACCAGCTGGGGAGCGATGACTCTCGGGAATGAGCAGTTCTTC. It is translated as CATSWGAMTLGNEQFF.

The rearrangement links TRBV30 to TRBJ2-5; D is uncertain. Trimming shortened V by 2 bases and J by 5 bases, and 12 bases separated the two germline ends. The CDR3 is 13 residues long. CDR1 is GTSNPN and CDR2 is SVGIG in the germline V gene (reference sequence). As DNA, the CDR3 is TGTGCCTGGAGTCGGCAGGTCACCGAGACCCAGTACTTC. Its translation is CAWSRQVTETQYF.

This sequence joins TRBV29-1 and TRBJ1-6; D might be TRBD1 (6 bases). V lost 5 bases, J lost 1 base, and 18 bases lay in between. The length of the CDR3 is 17 residues. Germline CDR1 is SQVTM and CDR2 is ANQGSEA. CDR3 sequence reads: CSVRPGQWGSYNSPLHF. DNA for the CDR3: TGCAGCGTTAGACCGGGACAATGGGGATCCTATAATTCACCCCTCCACTTT.

This sequence joins TRBV9 and TRBJ2-7; D may be TRBD1 (5 bases). The germline CDR1 and CDR2 sequences are SGDLS and YYNGEE. Trimming took 0 bases from V and 3 from J, leaving 7 bases between them. CDR3 length equals 13 residues. CDR3 loop: CASSVGQNYEQYF. CDR3 DNA: TGTGCCAGCAGCGTAGGACAGAACTACGAGCAGTACTTC.

V gene TRBV20-1 combines with J gene TRBJ2-5; 8 bases are shared with TRBD2. The junction had 8 bases not matched to a gene; V was cut back by 5 bases and J by 0 bases. Looked up from germline, CDR1 is DFQATT and CDR2 is SNEGSKA (reference sequence). The CDR3 length is 15 residues. CDR3: CSAGGQRGNQETQYF. The CDR3 bases are TGCAGTGCTGGTGGGCAGCGGGGGAACCAAGAGACCCAGTACTTC.

The rearrangement joins TRBV15 to TRBJ2-3, with a tentative D call TRBD2 (6 bases). CDR3 length equals 16 residues. The germline V gene encodes CDR1 LNHNV and CDR2 YYDKDF (reference sequence). V shed 0 bases and J shed 0 bases, with 10 bases lying between them. CDR3 loop: CATSREGAGSTDTQYF. The CDR3 bases are TGTGCCACCAGCAGAGAAGGGGCGGGGAGCACAGATACGCAGTATTTT. Full variable domain (rest looked up from reference TRBV15 and TRBJ2-3): DAMVIQNPRYQVTQFGKPVTLSCSQTLNHNVMYWYQQKSSQAPKLLFHYYDKDFNNEADTPDNFQSRRPNTSFCFLDIRSPGLGDTAMYLCATSREGAGSTDTQYFGPGTRLTVL.

The chain combines TRBV5-1 with TRBJ2-3; the D gene could be TRBD1 or TRBD2 (5 bases each). Trimming shortened V by 5 bases and J by 3 bases, and 16 bases separated the two germline ends. The CDR3 runs 15 residues. From germline, CDR1 is SGHRS and CDR2 YFSETQ. The CDR3 region has the DNA TGCGCCAGCAGTCGAGGGACGCTTATGACAGATACGCAGTATTTT. Translating it yields CASSRGTLMTDTQYF.

The genes are TRBV18 and TRBJ2-7; no firm D call. Germline V gives CDR1 KGHSH, CDR2 LQKENI. V was trimmed by 2 bases and J by 2 bases, leaving 7 bases between them. This CDR3 is 13 amino acids long. The CDR3 region has the DNA TGTGCCAGCTCACCAGCGGCGACCTACGAGCAGTACTTC. Protein product: CASSPAATYEQYF.

CDR3 in DNA: TGTGCCAGCAGCTTAGCCTCGGGACAGGGATACGAGCAGTACTTC. It yields the protein CASSLASGQGYEQYF. The rearrangement uses TRBV11-3 and TRBJ2-7, with 9 positions matching TRBD1. CDR3 size: 15 residues. The junction had 5 bases not matched to a gene; V was cut back by 1 base and J by 4 bases. Germline V gene lookup returns CDR1 SGHNT and CDR2 YENEEA. Supplemented by reference TRBV11-3 and TRBJ2-7, the full variable domain reads EAGVVQSPRYKIIEKKQPVAFWCNPISGHNTLYWYLQNLGQGPELLIRYENEEAVDDSQLPKDRFSAERLKGVDSTLKIQPAELGDSAVYLCASSLASGQGYEQYFGPGTRLTVT.